This entry is about one TCR beta chain. The data stem from a study of shared T cell receptors in the human thymus. The germline CDR1 and CDR2 sequences are MRHNA and SNTAGT. V gave up 3 bases and J gave up 4 bases; unmatched junction bases: 6. This CDR3 has 15 amino acids. Data came from immunoSEQ multiplex PCR; TCRdb stores just in-frame clones and leaves some out. The sample records roughly 500,000 clones, about four fifths being singletons. This sample was shared with a second study, whose subject was human thymus T cells. From that second work: Immunologically healthy infants in Finland undergoing congenital heart defect surgery were the donors.

The material sequenced was thymocytes. The receptor was derived from a boy less than two years old with a congenital heart defect. The V gene is TRBV6-4, the J gene TRBJ2-1, with 7 bases fitting TRBD2. As DNA, the CDR3 is TGTGCCAGCAGTGATACGGCTAGCGGTTACAATGAGCAGTTCTTC. Its translation is CASSDTASGYNEQFF.